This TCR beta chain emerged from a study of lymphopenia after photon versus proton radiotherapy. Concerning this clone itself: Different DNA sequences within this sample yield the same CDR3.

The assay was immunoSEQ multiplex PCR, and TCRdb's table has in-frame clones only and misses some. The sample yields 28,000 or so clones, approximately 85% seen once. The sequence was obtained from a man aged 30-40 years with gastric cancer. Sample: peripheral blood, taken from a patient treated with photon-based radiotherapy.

CDR3 sequence: CASSQGTGNQPQHF. For the CDR3, the DNA is TGCGCCAGCAGCCAAGGGACAGGCAATCAGCCCCAGCATTTT. The chain couples TRBV4-1 to TRBJ1-5; possible D gene TRBD1, 6 bases. Trimming left V 1 base short and J 2 bases short, with 6 bases between. Looked up from germline, CDR1 is MGHRA and CDR2 is YSYEKL. CDR3 length: 14 amino acids.